Listed below are T cell receptor beta chains from one sample, sequenced in a study of T-cell reconstitution after alpha-beta-depleted transplantation in children. TCRdb re-derived calls from the PCR reads in MiXCR, one entry per CDR3 protein. In the table there are over 85,000 distinct CDR3 sequences, 6% to 9% of which are singletons. The material sequenced was PBMCs, taken before TCRalphabeta/CD19-depleted stem cell transplant. These TCRs come from a boy aged 2 to 10 with acute lymphoblastic leukemia, due to receive a stem cell transplant. Each CDR3 is given with its conserved first and last residue. D genes are given only for firm matches. Where a row states a size, it is once, few, many or the class of an expanded clone; other rows omit it.

TRBJ2-7 | many | TRBV11-2 | TRBD2 | 18 | TGTGCCAGCAGCCACCCAGGTAGCGGGGGCCCTACCGCCTACGAGCAGTACTTC | CASSHPGSGGPTAYEQYF
TRBJ2-2 | many | TRBV6-4 | . | 13 | . | CASSTSNTGELFF
TRBJ2-5 | many | TRBV5-1 | TRBD2 | 18 | TGCGCCAGCAGCTTGGGACAGCGGGGGCGCCGTCGCGGAGAGACCCAGTACTTC | CASSLGQRGRRRGETQYF
TRBJ2-1 | . | TRBV5-1 | TRBD2 | 15 | TGCGCCAGCAGCGTCCGGGCGGGGGGGCTCAATGAGCAGTTCTTC | CASSVRAGGLNEQFF
TRBJ2-7 | many | TRBV4-3 | . | 15 | TGCGCCAGCAGCCCCGGGACTTCCCTCTCCTACGAGCAGTACTTC | CASSPGTSLSYEQYF
TRBJ2-7 | medium-sized | TRBV11-2 | . | 14 | TGTGCCAGCAGCTTACGAGGACTGACCTACGAGCAGTACTTC | CASSLRGLTYEQYF
TRBJ2-5 | few | TRBV7-2 | . | 11 | TGTGCCAGCAGCCCAGGGTTGGCCCAGTACTTC | CASSPGLAQYF
TRBJ2-2 | . | TRBV24-1 | TRBD1 | 16 | TGTGCCACCAGTGATTCCGGGACAGCCTTCACCGGGGAGCTGTTTTTT | CATSDSGTAFTGELFF
TRBJ2-3 | many | TRBV24-1 | . | 14 | TGTGCCACCAGTGATTCATTGGGCGCAGATACGCAGTATTTT | CATSDSLGADTQYF
TRBJ2-2 | . | TRBV28 | . | 17 | TGTGCCATCAGCCCCGGCCCCGCCCGGGACTACACCGGGGAGCTGTTTTTT | CAISPGPARDYTGELFF
TRBJ2-1 | many | TRBV20-1 | TRBD1 | 16 | TGCAGTGCTAGAGATCCCCGGGACAGGGTCTACAATGAGCAGTTCTTC | CSARDPRDRVYNEQFF
TRBJ1-1 | many | TRBV4-3 | TRBD1 | 15 | TGCGCCAGCAGCCAAGGGACAGGGGGCGGCACTGAAGCTTTCTTT | CASSQGTGGGTEAFF
TRBJ2-7 | few | TRBV20-1 | TRBD2 | 15 | TGCAGTGCTGAAGGGACTAGCGGGGGAGCCTACGAGCAGTACTTC | CSAEGTSGGAYEQYF